This TCR beta chain was found in a study of control samples from healthy donors and cancer patients. The V gene lost 6 bases and the J gene lost 1 base, with 4 bases spanning the gap. The CDR3 is made up of 13 amino acids. Germline CDR1 and CDR2: ENHRY and SYGVKD. Clones were sequenced by immunoSEQ multiplex PCR, and TCRdb holds only the in-frame ones, with some missing. Among roughly 55,000 clones, more than 85% were seen once, and the ten largest hold less than 2%. This clone has a single count. The clonotype originates from a man aged 40-49 years with colorectal cancer. V and J are TRBV10-3 and TRBJ1-6; D uncertain. Sequenced sample: PBMCs. The CDR3 sequence is CAIRDSYNSPLHF. DNA for the CDR3: TGTGCCATCAGGGATTCCTATAATTCACCCCTCCACTTT.